The entry below gives a single T cell receptor beta chain sequence along with its context. Its antigen is not identified. The libraries were made with immunoSEQ v3. Method: immunoSEQ multiplex PCR; TCRdb's copy keeps in-frame clones and lacks some. The sample yields some 50,000 clones, roughly 85% seen once. The data stem from a study of TIL therapy for anti-PD-1-resistant metastatic lung cancer. Background on the study: By whole-exome sequencing, median non-synonymous tumor mutation burden was less than 1.8 mutations per megabase.

The CDR3 has 13 amino acids. The V gene's germline CDR1 is SQVTM and CDR2 ANQGSEA. The V and J ends lost 6 bases and 0 bases respectively, with 11 bases between them. Indicated time point: pre-treatment sample, taken before nivolumab and TIL therapy. Patients were adults with stage 4 NSCLC. The study, taken as a whole, reports: Treatment-naive, never-smoker and oncogene-addicted patients were overrepresented in this highly selected cohort.

This clonotype was sampled from a man aged 65 to 79 with non-small cell lung cancer. The chain is built from TRBV29-1 and TRBJ1-1; D is unclear. The sample here was blood, taken at baseline. Here the CDR3 DNA reads TGCAGCGTCCCTGTGAACATGAACACTGAAGCTTTCTTT. It translates to CSVPVNMNTEAFF. Supplemented by reference TRBV29-1 and TRBJ1-1, the full variable domain reads SAVISQKPSRDICQRGTSLTIQCQVDSQVTMMFWYRQQPGQSLTLIATANQGSEATYESGFVIDKFPISRPNLTFSTLTVSNMSPEDSSIYLCSVPVNMNTEAFFGQGTRLTVV.